This T cell receptor (beta chain) was captured by sequencing in a study of T cells after yellow fever vaccination. TCRdb reprocessed the 5' RACE reads via MiXCR and lists one record per CDR3 protein. There are some 350,000 distinct CDR3 sequences in the sample; 8.7% occur only once, and about a sixth lies in the top ten. This TCR was sampled from a man in his late teens or twenties who received the YFV17D yellow fever vaccine. The input for sequencing was PBMCs, taken on the day of the first yellow fever vaccination.

DNA for the CDR3: TGCGCCAGCAGCTCCCTGGCGCTAGCGGGGACCTATCAAGAGACCCAGTACTTC. Protein sequence: CASSSLALAGTYQETQYF. J is TRBJ2-5 and V is TRBV5-1; TRBD2 matches at 9 bases. CDR1 SGHRS and CDR2 YFSETQ come from the germline V gene. After removal of 3 bases from V and 2 bases from J, the junction contained 14 bases not matched to a gene. The CDR3 runs 18 residues.